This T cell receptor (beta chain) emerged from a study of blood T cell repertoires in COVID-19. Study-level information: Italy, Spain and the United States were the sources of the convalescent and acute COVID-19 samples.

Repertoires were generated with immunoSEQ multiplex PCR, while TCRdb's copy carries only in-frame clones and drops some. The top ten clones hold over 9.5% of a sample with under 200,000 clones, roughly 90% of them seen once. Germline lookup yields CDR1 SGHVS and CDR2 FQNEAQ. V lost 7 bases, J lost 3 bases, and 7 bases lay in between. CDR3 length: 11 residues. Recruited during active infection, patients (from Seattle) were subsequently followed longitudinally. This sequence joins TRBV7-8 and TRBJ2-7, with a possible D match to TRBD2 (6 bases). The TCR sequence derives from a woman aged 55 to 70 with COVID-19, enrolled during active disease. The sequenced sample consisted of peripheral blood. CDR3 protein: CASKEGYEQYF. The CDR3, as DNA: TGTGCCAGCAAGGAGGGCTACGAGCAGTACTTC. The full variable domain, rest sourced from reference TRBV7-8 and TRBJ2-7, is GAGVSQSPRYKVAKRGQDVALRCDPISGHVSLFWYQQALGQGPEFLTYFQNEAQLDKSGLPSDRFFAERPEGSVSTLKIQRTQQEDSAVYLCASKEGYEQYFGPGTRLTVT.